Below, one T cell receptor (beta chain) is given with its context. Its target is not known. Unmatched junction bases numbered 5, after V lost 1 base and J lost 5 bases. Per germline, CDR1 GTSNPN and CDR2 SVGIG (reference sequence). There are 14 residues in the CDR3. Primers: 60 Vbeta forward and 13 Jbeta reverse. TCRdb's table, derived via immunoSEQ multiplex PCR, lists solely in-frame clones and lacks some. The sample lists about 59,000 clones; about 83% were seen once. This sample is drawn from a study of cytomegalovirus exposure and HLA in healthy donors. Across the study: Genetic ancestry analysis placed about 84% of the 398 donors that were genotyped in the Caucasian-associated cluster.

The study's findings and limits: Later on, an analysis found that several of the most significant clusters appeared to be linked to common viral pathogens, which included parvovirus B19.

Investigators did not record CMV serostatus for this donor. The clonotype comes from a human donor in good health. Specimen: PBMCs. This rearrangement joins TRBV30 to TRBJ2-3, with TRBD1 identical over 8 bases. The CDR3 bases are TGTGCCTGGAGTGCAGGGGGCAGAGGAGATACGCAGTATTTT. This gives the protein CAWSAGGRGDTQYF. The full variable domain, rest sourced from reference TRBV30 and TRBJ2-3, is SQTIHQWPATLVQPVGSPLSLECTVEGTSNPNLYWYRQAAGRGLQLLFYSVGIGQISSEVPQNLSASRPQDRQFILSSKKLLLSDSGFYLCAWSAGGRGDTQYFGPGTRLTVL.